This T cell receptor (beta chain) emerged from a study of blood T cell repertoires in COVID-19. Study at large: PBMCs, B-cell-depleted T cells, or T cells provided the cDNA or gDNA that made up the material.

There are 14 residues in the CDR3. V dropped 5 bases and J dropped 1 base, with 9 bases sitting between them. The germline V gene encodes CDR1 MDHEN and CDR2 SYDVKM. Study members were between roughly 18 and 90 years old and lived in approximately 25 US regions. Cohorts were assigned according to the clinical history that participants reported. Authors' methods: Estimates of nucleated cell counts were drawn from the amplification of reference gene primers. Clones were read by immunoSEQ multiplex PCR, and TCRdb kept only the in-frame ones, dropping some. The V and J calls and clone size come from that table; D and trimming were worked out from the DNA. The sample has 250,000 to 300,000 clones, about 86% seen once.

Sequenced: PBMCs or T cells enriched from blood (not recorded which). The receptor was isolated from a man aged 25-45 years with acute COVID-19. V usage is TRBV28 and J usage is TRBJ1-3, with D possibly matching TRBD1 (5 bases). The CDR3 protein is CASSLPGSGNTIYF. CDR3 DNA sequence: TGTGCCAGCAGTCTTCCAGGGTCTGGAAACACCATATATTTT.